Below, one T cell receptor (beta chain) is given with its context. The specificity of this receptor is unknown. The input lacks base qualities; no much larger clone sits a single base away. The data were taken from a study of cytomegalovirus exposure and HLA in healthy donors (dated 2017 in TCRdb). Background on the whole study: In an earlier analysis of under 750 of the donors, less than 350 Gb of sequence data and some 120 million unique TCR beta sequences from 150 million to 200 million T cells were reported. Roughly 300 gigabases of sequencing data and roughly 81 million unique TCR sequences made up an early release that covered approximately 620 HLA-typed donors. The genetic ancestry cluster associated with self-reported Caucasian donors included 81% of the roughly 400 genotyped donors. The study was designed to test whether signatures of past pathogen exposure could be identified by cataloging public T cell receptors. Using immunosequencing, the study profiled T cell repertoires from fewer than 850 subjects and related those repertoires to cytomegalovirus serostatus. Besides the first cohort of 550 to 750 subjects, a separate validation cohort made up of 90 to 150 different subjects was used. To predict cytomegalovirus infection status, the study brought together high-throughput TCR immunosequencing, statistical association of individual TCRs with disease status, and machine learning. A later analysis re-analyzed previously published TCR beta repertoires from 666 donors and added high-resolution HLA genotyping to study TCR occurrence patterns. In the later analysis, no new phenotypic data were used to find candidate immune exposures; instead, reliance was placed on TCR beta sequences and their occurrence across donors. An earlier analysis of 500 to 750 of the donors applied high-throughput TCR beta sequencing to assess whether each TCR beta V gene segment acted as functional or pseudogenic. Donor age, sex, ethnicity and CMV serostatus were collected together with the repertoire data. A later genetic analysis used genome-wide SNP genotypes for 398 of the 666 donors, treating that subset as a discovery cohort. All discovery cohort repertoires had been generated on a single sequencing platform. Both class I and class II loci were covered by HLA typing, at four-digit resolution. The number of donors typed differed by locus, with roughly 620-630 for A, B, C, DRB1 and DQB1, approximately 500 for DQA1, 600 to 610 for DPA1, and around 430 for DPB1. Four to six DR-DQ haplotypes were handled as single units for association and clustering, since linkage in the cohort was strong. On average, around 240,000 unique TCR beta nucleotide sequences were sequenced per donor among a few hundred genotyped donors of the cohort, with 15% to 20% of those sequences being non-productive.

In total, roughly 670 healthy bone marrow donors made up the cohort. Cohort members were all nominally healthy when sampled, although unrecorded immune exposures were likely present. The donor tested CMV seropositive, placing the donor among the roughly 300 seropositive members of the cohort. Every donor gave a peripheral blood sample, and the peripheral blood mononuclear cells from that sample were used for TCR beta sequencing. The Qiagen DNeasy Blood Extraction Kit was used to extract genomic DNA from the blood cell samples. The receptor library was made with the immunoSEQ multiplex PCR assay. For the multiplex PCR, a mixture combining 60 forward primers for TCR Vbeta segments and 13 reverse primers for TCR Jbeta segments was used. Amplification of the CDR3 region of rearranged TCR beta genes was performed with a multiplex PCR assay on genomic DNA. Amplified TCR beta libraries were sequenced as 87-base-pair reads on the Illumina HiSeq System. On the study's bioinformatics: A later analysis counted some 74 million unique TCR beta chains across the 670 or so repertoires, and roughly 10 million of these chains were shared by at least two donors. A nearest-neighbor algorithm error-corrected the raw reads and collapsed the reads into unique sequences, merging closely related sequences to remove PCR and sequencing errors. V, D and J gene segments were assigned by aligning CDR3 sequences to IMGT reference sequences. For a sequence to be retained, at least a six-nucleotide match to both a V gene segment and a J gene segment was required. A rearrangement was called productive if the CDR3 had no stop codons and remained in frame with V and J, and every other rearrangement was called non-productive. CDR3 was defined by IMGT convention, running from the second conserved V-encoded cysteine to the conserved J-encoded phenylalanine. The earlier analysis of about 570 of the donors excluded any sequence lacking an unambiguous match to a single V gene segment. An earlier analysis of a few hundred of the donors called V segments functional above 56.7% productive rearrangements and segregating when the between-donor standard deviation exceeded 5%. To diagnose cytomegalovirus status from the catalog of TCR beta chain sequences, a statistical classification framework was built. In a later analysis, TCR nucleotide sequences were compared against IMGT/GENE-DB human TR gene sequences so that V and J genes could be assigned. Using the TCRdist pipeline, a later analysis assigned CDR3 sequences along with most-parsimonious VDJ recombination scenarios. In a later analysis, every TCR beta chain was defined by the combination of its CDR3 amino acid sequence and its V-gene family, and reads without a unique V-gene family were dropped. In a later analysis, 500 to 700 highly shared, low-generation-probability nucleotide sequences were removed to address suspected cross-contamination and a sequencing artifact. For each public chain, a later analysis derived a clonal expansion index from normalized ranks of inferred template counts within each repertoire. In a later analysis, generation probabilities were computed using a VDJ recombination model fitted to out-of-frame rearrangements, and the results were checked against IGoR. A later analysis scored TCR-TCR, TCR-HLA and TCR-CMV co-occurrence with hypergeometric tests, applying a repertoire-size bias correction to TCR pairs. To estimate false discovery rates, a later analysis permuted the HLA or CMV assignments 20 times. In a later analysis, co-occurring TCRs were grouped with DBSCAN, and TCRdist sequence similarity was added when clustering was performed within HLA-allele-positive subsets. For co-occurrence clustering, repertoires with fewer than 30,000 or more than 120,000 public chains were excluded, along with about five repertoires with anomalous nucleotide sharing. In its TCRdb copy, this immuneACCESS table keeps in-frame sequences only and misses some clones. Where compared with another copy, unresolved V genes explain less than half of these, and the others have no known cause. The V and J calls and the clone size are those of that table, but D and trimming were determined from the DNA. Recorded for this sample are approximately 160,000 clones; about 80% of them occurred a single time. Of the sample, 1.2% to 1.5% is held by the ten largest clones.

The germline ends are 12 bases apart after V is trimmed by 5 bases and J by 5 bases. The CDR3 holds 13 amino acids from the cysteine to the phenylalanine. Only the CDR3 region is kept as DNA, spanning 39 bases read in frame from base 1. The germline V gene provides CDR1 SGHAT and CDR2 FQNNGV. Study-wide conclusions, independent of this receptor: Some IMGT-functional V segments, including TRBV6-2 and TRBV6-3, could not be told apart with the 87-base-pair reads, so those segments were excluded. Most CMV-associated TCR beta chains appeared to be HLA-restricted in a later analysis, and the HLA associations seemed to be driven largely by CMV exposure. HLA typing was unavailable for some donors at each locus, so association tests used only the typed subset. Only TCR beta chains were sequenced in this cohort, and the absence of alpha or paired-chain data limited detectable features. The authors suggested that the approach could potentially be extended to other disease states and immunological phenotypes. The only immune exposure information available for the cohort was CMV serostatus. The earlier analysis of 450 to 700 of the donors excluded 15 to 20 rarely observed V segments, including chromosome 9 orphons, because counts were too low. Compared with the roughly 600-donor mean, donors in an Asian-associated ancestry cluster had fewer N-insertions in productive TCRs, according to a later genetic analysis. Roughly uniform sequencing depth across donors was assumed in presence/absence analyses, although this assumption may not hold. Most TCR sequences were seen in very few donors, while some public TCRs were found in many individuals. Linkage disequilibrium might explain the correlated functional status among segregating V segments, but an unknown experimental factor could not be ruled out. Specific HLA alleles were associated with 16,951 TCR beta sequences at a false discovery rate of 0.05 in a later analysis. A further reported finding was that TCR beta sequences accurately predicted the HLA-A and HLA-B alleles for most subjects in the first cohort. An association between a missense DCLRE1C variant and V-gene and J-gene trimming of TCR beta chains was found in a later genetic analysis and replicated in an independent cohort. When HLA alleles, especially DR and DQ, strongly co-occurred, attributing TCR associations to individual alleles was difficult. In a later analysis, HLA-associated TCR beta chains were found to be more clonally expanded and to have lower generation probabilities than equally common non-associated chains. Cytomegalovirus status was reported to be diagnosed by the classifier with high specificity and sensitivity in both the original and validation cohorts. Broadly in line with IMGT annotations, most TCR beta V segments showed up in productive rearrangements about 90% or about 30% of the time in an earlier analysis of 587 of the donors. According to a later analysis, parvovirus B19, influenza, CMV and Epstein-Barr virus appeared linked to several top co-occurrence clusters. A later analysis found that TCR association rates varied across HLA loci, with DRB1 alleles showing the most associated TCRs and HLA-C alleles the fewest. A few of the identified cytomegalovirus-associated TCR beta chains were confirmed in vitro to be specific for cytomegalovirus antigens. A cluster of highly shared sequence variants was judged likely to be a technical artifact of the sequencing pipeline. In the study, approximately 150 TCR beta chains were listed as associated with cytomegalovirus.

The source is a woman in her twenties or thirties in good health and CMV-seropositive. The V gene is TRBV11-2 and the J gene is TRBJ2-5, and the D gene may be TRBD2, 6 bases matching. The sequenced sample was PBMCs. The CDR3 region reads CASSPGVGETQYF. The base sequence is TGTGCCAGCAGCCCGGGGGTCGGCGAGACCCAGTACTTC.